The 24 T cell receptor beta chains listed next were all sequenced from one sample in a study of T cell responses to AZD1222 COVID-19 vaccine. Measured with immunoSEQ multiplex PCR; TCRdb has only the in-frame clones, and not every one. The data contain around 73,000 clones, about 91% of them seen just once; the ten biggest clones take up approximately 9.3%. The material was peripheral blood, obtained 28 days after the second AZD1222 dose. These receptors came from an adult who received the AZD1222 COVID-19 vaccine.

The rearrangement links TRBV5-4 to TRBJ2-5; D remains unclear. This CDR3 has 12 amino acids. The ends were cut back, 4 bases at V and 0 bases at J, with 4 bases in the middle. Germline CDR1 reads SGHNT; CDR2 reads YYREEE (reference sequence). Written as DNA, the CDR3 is TGTGCCAGCAGCAGAAACCAAGAGACCCAGTACTTC. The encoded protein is CASSRNQETQYF.

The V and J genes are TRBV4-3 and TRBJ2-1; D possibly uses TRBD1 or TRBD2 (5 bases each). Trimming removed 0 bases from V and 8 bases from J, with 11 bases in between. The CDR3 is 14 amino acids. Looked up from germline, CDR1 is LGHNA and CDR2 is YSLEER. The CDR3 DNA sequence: TGCGCCAGCAGCCAAGACGGGGCTGGCGATGAGCAGTTCTTC. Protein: CASSQDGAGDEQFF.

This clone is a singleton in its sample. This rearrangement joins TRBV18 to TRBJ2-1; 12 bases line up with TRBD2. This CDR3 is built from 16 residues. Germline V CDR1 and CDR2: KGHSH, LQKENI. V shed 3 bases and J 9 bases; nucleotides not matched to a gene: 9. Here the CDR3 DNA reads TGTGCCAGCTCACCCGGGGCTAGCGGGAGGGCGTTTGAGCAGTTCTTC. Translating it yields CASSPGASGRAFEQFF.

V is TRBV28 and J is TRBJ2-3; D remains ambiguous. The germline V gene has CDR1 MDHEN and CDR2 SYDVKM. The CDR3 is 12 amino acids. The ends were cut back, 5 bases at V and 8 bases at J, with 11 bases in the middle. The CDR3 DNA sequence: TGTGCCAGCAGTCCCCAAATAGGTACGCAGTATTTT. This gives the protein CASSPQIGTQYF.

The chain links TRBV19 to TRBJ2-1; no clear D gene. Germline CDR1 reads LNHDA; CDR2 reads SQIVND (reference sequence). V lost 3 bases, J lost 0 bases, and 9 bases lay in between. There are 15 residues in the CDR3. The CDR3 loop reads CASSMYFSSYNEQFF. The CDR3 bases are TGTGCCAGTAGTATGTACTTCAGCTCCTACAATGAGCAGTTCTTC.

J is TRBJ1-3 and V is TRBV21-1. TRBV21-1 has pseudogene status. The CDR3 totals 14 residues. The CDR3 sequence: CASTGGGSGNTIYF. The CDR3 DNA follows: TGTGCCAGCACCGGGGGGGGATCTGGAAACACCATATATTTT.

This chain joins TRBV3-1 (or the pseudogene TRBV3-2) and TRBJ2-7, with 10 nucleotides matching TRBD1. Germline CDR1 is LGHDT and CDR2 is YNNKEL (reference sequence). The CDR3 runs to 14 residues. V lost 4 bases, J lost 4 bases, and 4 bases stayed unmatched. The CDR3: CASSPDRGRYEQYF. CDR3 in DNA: TGTGCCAGCAGCCCGGACAGGGGGAGATACGAGCAGTACTTC.

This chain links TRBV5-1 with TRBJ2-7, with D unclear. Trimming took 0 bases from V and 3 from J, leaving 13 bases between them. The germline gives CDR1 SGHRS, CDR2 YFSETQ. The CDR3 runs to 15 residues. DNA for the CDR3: TGCGCCAGCAGCTTGGCCAAAGCCTCTAGCTACGAGCAGTACGTC. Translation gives CASSLAKASSYEQYV.

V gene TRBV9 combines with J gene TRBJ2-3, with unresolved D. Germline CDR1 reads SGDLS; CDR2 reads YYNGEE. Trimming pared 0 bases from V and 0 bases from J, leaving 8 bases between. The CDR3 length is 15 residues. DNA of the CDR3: TGTGCCAGCAGCGTAGGAGCAGGTAGCACAGATACGCAGTATTTT. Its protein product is CASSVGAGSTDTQYF.

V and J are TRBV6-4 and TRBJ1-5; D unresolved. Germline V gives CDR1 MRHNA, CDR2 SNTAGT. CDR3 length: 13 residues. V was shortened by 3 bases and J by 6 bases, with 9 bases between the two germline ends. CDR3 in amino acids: CASSEGIGQPQHF. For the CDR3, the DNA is TGTGCCAGCAGTGAGGGGATAGGTCAGCCCCAGCATTTT.

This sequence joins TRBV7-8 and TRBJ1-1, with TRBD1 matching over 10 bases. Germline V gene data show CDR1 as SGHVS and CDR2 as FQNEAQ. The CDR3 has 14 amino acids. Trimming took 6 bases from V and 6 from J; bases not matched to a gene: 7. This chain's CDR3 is CASRTTGGLPEAFF. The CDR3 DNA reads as TGTGCCAGCAGGACGACAGGGGGCTTACCTGAAGCTTTCTTT. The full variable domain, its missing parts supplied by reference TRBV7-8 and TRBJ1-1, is GAGVSQSPRYKVAKRGQDVALRCDPISGHVSLFWYQQALGQGPEFLTYFQNEAQLDKSGLPSDRFFAERPEGSVSTLKIQRTQQEDSAVYLCASRTTGGLPEAFFGQGTRLTVV.

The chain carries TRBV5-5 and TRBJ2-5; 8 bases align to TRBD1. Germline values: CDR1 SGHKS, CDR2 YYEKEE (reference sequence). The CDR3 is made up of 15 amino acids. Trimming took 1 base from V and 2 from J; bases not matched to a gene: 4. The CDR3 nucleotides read TGTGCCAGCAGCTTGCTCAGGGGGCTTCAAGAGACCCAGTACTTC. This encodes CASSLLRGLQETQYF. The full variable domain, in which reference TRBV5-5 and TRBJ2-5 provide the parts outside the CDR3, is DAGVTQSPTHLIKTRGQQVTLRCSPISGHKSVSWYQQVLGQGPQFIFQYYEKEERGRGNFPDRFSARQFPNYSSELNVNALLLGDSALYLCASSLLRGLQETQYFGPGTRLLVL.

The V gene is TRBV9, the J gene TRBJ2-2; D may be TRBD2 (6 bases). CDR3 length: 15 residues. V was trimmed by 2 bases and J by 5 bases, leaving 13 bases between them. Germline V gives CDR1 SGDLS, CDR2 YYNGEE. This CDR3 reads CASSVVIGGTGELFF. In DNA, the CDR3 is TGTGCCAGCAGCGTTGTAATTGGGGGGACCGGGGAGCTGTTTTTT.

The CDR3 sequence is CASSRRDRPMNTEAFF. CDR3 DNA sequence: TGTGCCAGTAGTAGAAGGGACCGTCCCATGAACACTGAAGCTTTCTTT. The rearrangement uses TRBV19 and TRBJ1-1; tentative D call: TRBD1 (5 bases). Looked up from germline, CDR1 is LNHDA and CDR2 is SQIVND (reference sequence). The CDR3 is 16 amino acids. Trimming stripped 4 bases from V and 0 bases from J, with 15 bases between. The full variable domain, in which reference TRBV19 and TRBJ1-1 provide the parts outside the CDR3, is DGGITQSPKYLFRKEGQNVTLSCEQNLNHDAMYWYRQDPGQGLRLIYYSQIVNDFQKGDIAEGYSVSREKKESFPLTVTSAQKNPTAFYLCASSRRDRPMNTEAFFGQGTRLTVV.

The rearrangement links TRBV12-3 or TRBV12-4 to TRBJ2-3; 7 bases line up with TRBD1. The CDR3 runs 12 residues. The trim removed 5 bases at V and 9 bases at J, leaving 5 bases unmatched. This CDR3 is CASSRGRETQYF. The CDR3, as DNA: TGTGCCAGCAGTAGGGGGCGAGAGACGCAGTATTTT.

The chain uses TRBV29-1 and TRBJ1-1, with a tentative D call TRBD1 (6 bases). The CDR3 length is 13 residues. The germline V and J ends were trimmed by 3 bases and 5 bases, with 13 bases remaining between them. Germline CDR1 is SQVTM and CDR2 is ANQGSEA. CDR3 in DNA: TGCAGCGTTGACAGGGGTCGAGGAACTGAAGCTTTCTTT. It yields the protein CSVDRGRGTEAFF.

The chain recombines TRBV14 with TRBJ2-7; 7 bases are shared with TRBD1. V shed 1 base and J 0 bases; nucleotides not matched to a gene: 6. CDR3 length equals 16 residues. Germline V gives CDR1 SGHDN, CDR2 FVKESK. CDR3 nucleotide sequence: TGTGCCAGCAGCCAAGGACCGGGACAGCGCTCCTACGAGCAGTACTTC. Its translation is CASSQGPGQRSYEQYF.

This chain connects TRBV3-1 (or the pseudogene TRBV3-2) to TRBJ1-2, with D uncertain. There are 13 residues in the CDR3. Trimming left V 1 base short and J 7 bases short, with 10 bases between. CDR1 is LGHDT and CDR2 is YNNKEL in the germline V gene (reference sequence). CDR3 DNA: TGTGCCAGCAGCCAAGGGGAGGAAGGTGGCTACACCTTC. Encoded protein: CASSQGEEGGYTF.

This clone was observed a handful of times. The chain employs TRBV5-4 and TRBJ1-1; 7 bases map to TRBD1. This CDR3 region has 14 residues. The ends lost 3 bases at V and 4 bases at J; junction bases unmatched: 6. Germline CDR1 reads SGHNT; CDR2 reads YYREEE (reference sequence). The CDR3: CASSSRQGGTEAFF. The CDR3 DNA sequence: TGTGCCAGCAGCTCAAGACAGGGAGGCACTGAAGCTTTCTTT.

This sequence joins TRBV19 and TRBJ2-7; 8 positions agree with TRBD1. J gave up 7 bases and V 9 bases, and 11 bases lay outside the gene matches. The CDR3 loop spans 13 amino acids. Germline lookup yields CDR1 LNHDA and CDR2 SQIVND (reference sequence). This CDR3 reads CARYRQGCREQYV. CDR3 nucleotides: TGTGCCAGATACCGACAGGGGTGTAGGGAGCAGTACGTC.

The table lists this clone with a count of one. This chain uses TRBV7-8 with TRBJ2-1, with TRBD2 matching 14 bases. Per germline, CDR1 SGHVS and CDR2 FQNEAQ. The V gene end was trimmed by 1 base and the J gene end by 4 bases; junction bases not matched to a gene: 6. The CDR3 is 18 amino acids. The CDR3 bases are TGTGCCAGCAGCTTAGAAGGGACTAGCGGGGGACTGTACAATGAGCAGTTCTTC. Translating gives CASSLEGTSGGLYNEQFF.

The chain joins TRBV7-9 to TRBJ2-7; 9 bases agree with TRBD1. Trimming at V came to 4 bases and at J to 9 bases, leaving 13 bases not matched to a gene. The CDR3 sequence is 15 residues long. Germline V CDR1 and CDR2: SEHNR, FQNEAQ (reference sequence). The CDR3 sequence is CASSYRTGVRFRQYV. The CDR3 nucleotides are TGTGCCAGCAGCTACCGGACAGGGGTTCGTTTTCGGCAGTACGTC.

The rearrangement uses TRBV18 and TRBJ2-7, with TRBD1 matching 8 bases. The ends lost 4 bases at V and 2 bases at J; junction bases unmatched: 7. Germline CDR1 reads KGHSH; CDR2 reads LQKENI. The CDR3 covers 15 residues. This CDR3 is CASSLKTGGAYEQYV. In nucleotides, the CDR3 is TGTGCCAGCTCACTTAAAACAGGGGGAGCCTACGAGCAGTACGTC.

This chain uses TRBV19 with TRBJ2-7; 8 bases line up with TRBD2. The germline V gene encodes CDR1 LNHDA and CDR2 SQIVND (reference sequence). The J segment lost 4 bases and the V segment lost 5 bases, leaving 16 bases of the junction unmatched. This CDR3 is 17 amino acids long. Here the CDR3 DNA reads TGTGCCAGTAGTCTCCACCGTAGCGGGGCGTCGCTGTACGAGCAGTACTTC. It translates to CASSLHRSGASLYEQYF.